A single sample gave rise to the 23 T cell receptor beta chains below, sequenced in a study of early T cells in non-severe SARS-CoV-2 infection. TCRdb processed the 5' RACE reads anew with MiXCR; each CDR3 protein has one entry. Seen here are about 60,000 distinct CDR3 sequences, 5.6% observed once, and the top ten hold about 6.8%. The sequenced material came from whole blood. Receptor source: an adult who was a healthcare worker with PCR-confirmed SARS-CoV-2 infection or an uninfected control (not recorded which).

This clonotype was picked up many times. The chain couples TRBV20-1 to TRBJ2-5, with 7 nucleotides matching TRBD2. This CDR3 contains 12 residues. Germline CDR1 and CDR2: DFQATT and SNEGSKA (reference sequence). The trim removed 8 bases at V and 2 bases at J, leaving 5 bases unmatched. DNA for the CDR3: TGCAGTTGGGCCGGGGGGCAAGAGACCCAGTACTTC. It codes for CSWAGGQETQYF.

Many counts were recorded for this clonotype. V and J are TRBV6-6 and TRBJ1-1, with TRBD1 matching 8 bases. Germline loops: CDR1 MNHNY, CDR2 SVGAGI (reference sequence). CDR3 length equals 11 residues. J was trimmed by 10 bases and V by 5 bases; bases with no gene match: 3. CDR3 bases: TGTGCCAGCAGTACACAGGGGGGAGCTTTCTTT. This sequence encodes CASSTQGGAFF.

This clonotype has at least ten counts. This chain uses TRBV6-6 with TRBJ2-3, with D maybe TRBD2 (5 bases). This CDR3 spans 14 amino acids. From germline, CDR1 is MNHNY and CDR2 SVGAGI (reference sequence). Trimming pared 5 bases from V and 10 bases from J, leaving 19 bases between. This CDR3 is CASSPLPREAAQYF. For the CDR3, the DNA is TGTGCCAGCAGTCCCCTCCCTAGGGAAGCGGCGCAGTATTTT.

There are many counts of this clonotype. The CDR3 here is CSARDMAGIRFF. In DNA form, the CDR3 reads TGCAGTGCTAGAGATATGGCCGGGATTAGGTTCTTC. The gene calls are TRBV20-1 and TRBJ2-1, with a tentative D call TRBD2 (5 bases). The CDR3 is 12 residues long. CDR1 is DFQATT, CDR2 SNEGSKA, per germline (reference sequence). V shed 0 bases and J shed 15 bases, with 15 bases lying between them.

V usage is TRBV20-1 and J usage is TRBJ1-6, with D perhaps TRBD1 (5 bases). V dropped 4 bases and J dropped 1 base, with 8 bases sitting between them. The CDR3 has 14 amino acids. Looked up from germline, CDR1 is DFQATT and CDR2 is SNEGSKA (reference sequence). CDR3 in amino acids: CSAIQESYNSPLHF. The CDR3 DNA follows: TGCAGTGCTATACAGGAGTCCTATAATTCACCCCTCCACTTT.

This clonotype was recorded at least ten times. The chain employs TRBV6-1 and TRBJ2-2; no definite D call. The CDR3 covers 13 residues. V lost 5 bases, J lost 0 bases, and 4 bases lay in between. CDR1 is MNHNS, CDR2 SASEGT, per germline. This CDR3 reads CASSTANTGELFF. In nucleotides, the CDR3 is TGTGCCAGCAGTACGGCGAACACCGGGGAGCTGTTTTTT.

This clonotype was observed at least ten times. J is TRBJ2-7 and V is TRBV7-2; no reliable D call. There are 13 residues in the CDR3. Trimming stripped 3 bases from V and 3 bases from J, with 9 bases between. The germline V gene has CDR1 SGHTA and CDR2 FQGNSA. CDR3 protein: CASSFPPNYEQYF. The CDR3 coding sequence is TGTGCCAGCAGCTTCCCCCCGAACTACGAGCAGTACTTC.

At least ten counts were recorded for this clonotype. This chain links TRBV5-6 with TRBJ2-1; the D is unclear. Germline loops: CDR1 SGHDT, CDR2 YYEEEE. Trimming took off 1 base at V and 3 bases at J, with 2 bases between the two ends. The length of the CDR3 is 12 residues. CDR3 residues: CASSLYYNEQFF. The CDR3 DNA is TGTGCCAGCAGCTTGTACTACAATGAGCAGTTCTTC.

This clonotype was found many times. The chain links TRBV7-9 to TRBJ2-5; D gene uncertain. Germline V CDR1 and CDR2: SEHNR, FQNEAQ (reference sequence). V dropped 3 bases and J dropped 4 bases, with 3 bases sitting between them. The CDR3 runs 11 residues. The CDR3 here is CASSFGETQYF. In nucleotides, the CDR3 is TGTGCCAGCAGCTTCGGAGAGACCCAGTACTTC.

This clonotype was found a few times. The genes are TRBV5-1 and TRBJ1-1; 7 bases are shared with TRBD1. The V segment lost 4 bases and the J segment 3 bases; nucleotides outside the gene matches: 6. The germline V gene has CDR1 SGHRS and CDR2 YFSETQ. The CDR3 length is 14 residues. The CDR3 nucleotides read TGCGCCAGCAGCGGAACAGGGGCAGACACTGAAGCTTTCTTT. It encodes CASSGTGADTEAFF.

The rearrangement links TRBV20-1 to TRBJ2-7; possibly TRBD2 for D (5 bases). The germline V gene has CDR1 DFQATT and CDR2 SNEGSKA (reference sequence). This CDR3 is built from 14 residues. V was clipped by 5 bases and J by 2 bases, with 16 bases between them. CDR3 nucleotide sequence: TGCAGTGCTTCGAAAGGACTGTCGACCTACGAGCAGTACTTC. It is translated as CSASKGLSTYEQYF.

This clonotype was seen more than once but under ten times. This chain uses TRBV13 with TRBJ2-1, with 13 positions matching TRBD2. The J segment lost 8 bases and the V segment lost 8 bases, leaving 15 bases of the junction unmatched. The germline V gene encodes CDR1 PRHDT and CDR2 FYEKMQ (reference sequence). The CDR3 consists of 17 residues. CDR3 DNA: TGTGCCAGCTCCTTCGGACTAGCGGGAGTATCAGCGGATGAGCAGTTCTTC. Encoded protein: CASSFGLAGVSADEQFF.

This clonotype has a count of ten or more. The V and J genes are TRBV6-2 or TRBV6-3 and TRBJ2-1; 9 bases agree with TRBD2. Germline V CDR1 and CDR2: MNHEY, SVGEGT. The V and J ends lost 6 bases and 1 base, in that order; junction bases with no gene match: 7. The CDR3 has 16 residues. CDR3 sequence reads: CASRPAGGLSYNEQFF. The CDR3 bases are TGTGCCAGCAGACCAGCGGGGGGTCTTTCCTACAATGAGCAGTTCTTC.

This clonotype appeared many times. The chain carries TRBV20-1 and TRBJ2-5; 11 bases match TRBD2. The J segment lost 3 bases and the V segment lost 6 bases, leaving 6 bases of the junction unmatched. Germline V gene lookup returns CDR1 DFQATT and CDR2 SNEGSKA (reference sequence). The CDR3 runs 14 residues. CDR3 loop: CSATGTSGKETQYF. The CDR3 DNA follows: TGCAGTGCGACAGGGACTAGCGGCAAAGAGACCCAGTACTTC.

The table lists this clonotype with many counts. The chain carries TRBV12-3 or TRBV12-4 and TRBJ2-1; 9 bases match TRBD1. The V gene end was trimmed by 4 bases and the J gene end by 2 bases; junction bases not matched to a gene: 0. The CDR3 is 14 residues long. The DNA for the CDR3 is TGTGCCAGCAGTTACAGGGGGCCCTACAATGAGCAGTTCTTC. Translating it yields CASSYRGPYNEQFF.

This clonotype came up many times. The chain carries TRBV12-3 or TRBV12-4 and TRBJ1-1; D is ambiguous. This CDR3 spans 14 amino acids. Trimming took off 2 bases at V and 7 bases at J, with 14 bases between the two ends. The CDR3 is CASSLIQWTGEAFF. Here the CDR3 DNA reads TGTGCCAGCAGTTTAATCCAGTGGACGGGTGAAGCTTTCTTT.

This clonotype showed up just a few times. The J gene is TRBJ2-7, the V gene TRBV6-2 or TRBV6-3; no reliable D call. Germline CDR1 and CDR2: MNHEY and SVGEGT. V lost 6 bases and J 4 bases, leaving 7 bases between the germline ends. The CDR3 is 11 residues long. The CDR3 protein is CASSRQYEQYF. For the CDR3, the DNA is TGTGCCAGCAGCCGTCAATACGAGCAGTACTTC.

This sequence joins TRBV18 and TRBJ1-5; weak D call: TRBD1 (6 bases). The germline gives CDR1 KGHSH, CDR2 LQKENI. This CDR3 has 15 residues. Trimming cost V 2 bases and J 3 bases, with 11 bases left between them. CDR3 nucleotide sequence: TGTGCCAGCTCACCAGGGGGGACACCCAATCAGCCCCAGCATTTT. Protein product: CASSPGGTPNQPQHF.

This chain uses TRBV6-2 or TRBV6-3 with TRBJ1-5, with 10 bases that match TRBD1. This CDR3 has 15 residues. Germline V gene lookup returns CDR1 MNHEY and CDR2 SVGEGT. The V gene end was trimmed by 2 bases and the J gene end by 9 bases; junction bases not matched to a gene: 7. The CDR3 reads CASSYPGTGDGPQHF. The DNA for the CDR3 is TGTGCCAGCAGTTACCCGGGGACAGGGGATGGGCCCCAGCATTTT.

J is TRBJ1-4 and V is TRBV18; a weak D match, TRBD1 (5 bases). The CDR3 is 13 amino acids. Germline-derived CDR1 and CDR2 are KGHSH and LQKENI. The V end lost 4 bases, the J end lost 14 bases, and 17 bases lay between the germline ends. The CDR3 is CASSRRDRFDLFF. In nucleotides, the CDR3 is TGTGCCAGCTCACGCCGGGACCGTTTTGATCTGTTTTTT. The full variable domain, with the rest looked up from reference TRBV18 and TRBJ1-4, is NAGVMQNPRHLVRRRGQEARLRCSPMKGHSHVYWYRQLPEEGLKFMVYLQKENIIDESGMPKERFSAEFPKEGPSILRIQQVVRGDSAAYFCASSRRDRFDLFFGSGTQLSVL.

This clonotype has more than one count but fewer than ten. The CDR3 DNA sequence: TGCGCCCCCCTTGAGGGACTAGGCAGCACAGATACGCAGTATTTT. It translates to CAPLEGLGSTDTQYF. The chain uses TRBV10-1 and TRBJ2-3; the match to TRBD2 covers 8 bases. Germline values: CDR1 WNHNN, CDR2 SYGVQD (reference sequence). The CDR3 sequence is 15 residues long. Unmatched junction bases numbered 10, after V lost 11 bases and J lost 0 bases.

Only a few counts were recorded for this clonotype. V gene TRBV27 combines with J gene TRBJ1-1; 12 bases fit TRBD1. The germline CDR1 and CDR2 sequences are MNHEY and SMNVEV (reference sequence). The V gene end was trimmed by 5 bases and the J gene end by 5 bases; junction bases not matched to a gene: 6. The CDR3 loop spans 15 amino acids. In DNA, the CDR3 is TGTGCCAGCAGTCCCCGGGACAGGGGGCGGACTGAAGCTTTCTTT. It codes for CASSPRDRGRTEAFF.

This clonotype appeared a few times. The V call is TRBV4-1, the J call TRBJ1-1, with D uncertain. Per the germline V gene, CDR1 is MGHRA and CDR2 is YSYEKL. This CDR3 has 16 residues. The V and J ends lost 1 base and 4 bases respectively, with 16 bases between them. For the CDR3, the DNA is TGCGCCAGCAGCCAAGGAAAATTACTAGGTGGCACTGAAGCTTTCTTT. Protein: CASSQGKLLGGTEAFF.